This T cell receptor (beta chain) was found in a study of OX40 agonist ivuxolimab in advanced cancers. At the level of the whole study: The costimulatory receptor OX40 (CD134) was targeted by ivuxolimab, a fully human IgG2 agonistic monoclonal antibody. Intravenous ivuxolimab was administered to patients every 2 weeks at six dose levels: 0.01, 0.1, 0.3, 1.5, 3 and 10 mg/kg. Of the roughly 54 dose-escalation patients, hepatocellular carcinoma was present in around 20, melanoma in some 15, renal cell carcinoma in 9 and head and neck cancer in 9. A male proportion of almost 85% and a mean age of about 60 years, ranging from about 20 to 80, were recorded for the dose-escalation cohort. Prior anti-PD-1, anti-PD-L1 or anti-CTLA-4 therapy was permitted, and checkpoint inhibitors had been received by about 36% of dose-escalation patients. Partial responses occurred in three dose-escalation patients, of whom one had hepatocellular carcinoma and two had cutaneous melanoma. Peripheral TCRbeta sequencing was intended to test whether TCR sequence diversity was altered and clonal T-cell expansion was caused by ivuxolimab. The monotherapy dose-escalation portion (N = 52 patients) of the phase I ivuxolimab trial is reported in the paper. What the study reported, not specific to this receptor: After ivuxolimab, more expanded clones were found on average in CD8+ T cells than in CD4+ T cells. Low levels of normalized T-cell clonal expansion were also seen in some patients who did not respond. Which antigens the clonally expanded peripheral T cells were specific for was not determined. Partial responders in the 0.1-3.0 mg/kg groups had among the lowest normalized peripheral clonal expansion, especially among CD8+ T cells. At doses of 0.1 to 3.0 mg/kg, clonal expansion of both CD4+ and CD8+ T cells in blood was seen between baseline and week 6.

To sequence the TCRbeta CDR3 region, genomic DNA was isolated from the sorted cells. The immunoSEQ Assay was used to sequence the TCRbeta CDR3 regions. TCRdb carries this immuneACCESS record with in-frame sequences only. Its versions omit some clonotypes, under half of them owing to an unresolved V gene in the studies checked, with the rest unexplained. This sample gives 35,000 or so clones in total; about three quarters of them show up just once. The ten most abundant clones make up around a quarter of the sample. This clone was recorded a few times. No antigen is known for it. No much larger clonotype is one base removed from it; base qualities were not supplied. V and J are truncated by 0 bases and 5 bases respectively, leaving an intervening sequence of 13 bases. The CDR3 sequence holds 15 residues, the cysteine and phenylalanine included. The retained sequence is limited to the CDR3, 45 bases, with the frame set at the first base. The germline V gene (reference sequence) gives CDR1 as PRHDT and CDR2 as FYEKMQ.

Patients with autoimmune disease history or receiving systemic immunosuppression were excluded from the trial. Peripheral blood for TCR sequencing was collected from all dose cohorts at baseline, on cycle 4 day 1, and on cycle 7 day 1. The samples were taken from a phase I, first-in-human, multicenter, open-label dose-escalation trial of ivuxolimab. Adults with locally advanced or metastatic head and neck squamous cell, hepatocellular, melanoma or renal cell carcinoma were enrolled in the trial. Before TCR sequencing, CD4+ T cells and CD8+ T cells from peripheral blood were sorted into separate populations.

The TCR comes from an adult with an advanced solid tumor such as melanoma, head and neck, liver or kidney cancer. Sequenced material: CD4+ or CD8+ T cells sorted from blood, taken in a trial of the OX40 agonist ivuxolimab. Recombination connected TRBV13 to TRBJ2-5; the D region may be TRBD1 or TRBD2, each matching 5 bases equally. The nucleotide sequence reads TGTGCCAGCAGCTTAGGGGGACGGTCATGGGAGACCCAGTACTTC. Its protein is CASSLGGRSWETQYF.